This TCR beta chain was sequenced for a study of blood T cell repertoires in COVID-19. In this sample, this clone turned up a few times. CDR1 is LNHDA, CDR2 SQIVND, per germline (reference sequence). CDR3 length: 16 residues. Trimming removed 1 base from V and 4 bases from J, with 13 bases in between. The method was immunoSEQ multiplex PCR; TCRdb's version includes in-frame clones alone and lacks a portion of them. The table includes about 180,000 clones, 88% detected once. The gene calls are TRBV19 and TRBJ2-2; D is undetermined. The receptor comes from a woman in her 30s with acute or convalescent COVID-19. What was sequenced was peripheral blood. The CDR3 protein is CASSIGGGFGTGELFF. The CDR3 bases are TGTGCCAGTAGTATAGGAGGTGGATTCGGCACCGGGGAGCTGTTTTTT.